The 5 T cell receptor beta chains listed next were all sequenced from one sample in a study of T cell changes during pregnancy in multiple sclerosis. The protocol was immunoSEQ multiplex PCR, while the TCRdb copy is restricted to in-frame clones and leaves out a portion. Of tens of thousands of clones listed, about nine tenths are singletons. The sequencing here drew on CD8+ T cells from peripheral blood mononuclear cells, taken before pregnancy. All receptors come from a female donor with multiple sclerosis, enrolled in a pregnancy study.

The CDR3 here is CSVADRENTEAFF. Written as DNA, the CDR3 is TGCAGCGTTGCGGACAGAGAGAACACTGAAGCTTTCTTT. The rearrangement uses TRBV29-1 and TRBJ1-1; tentatively, D is TRBD1 (6 bases). CDR1 SQVTM and CDR2 ANQGSEA come from the germline V gene. With 4 bases removed from V and 1 base from J, the gap between germline ends came to 10 bases. The CDR3 is 13 residues long.

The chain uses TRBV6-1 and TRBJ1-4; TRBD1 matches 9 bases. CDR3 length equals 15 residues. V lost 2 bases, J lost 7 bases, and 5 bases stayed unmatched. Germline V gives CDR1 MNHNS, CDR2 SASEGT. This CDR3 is CASSESTGGVEKLFF. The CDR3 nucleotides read TGTGCCAGCAGTGAAAGCACAGGGGGCGTTGAAAAACTGTTTTTT.

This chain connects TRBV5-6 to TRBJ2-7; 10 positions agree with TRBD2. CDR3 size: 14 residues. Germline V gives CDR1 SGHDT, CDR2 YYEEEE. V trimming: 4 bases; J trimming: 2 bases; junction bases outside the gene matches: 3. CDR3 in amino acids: CASSLAGAAYEQYF. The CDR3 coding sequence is TGTGCCAGCAGCCTAGCGGGGGCCGCCTACGAGCAGTACTTC.

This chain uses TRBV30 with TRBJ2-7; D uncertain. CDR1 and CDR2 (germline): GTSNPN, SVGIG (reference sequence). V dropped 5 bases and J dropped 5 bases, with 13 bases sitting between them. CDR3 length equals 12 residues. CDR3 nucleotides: TGTGCCTGGGGAGAACGTCTCGACGAGCAGTACTTC. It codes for CAWGERLDEQYF. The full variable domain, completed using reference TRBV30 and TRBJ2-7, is SQTIHQWPATLVQPVGSPLSLECTVEGTSNPNLYWYRQAAGRGLQLLFYSVGIGQISSEVPQNLSASRPQDRQFILSSKKLLLSDSGFYLCAWGERLDEQYFGPGTRLTVT.

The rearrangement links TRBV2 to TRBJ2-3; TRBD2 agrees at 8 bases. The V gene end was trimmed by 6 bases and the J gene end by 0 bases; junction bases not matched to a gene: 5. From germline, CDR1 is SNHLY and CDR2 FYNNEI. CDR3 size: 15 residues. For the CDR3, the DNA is TGTGCCAGCAGGCGGGGGGAAACTAGCACAGATACGCAGTATTTT. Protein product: CASRRGETSTDTQYF.